What follows describes a single T cell receptor (beta chain). This sample is drawn from a study of blood T cell repertoires in COVID-19. Sequencing used immunoSEQ multiplex PCR; TCRdb keeps in-frame clones, though not all of them. The data hold roughly 300,000 clones, with roughly 90% observed a single time. V shed 0 bases and J shed 0 bases, with 9 bases lying between them. Germline CDR1 reads LGHNA; CDR2 reads YNFKEQ. CDR3 length: 16 residues. The rearrangement links TRBV4-2 to TRBJ1-3, with D unclear. The receptor was isolated from a young woman with COVID-19, enrolled during active disease. Source material: peripheral blood. CDR3 sequence: CASSQDGTNSGNTIYF. In nucleotides, the CDR3 is TGTGCCAGCAGCCAAGACGGTACTAACTCTGGAAACACCATATATTTT.